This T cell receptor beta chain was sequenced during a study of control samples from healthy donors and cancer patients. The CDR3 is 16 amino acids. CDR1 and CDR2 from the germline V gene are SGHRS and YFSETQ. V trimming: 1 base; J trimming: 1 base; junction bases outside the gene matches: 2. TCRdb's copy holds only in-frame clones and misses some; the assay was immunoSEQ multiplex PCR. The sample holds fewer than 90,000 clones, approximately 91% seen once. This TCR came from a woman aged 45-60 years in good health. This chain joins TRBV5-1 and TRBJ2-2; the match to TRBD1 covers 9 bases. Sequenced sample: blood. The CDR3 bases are TGCGCCAGCAGCTTGAGGGGACAGGGGAACACCGGGGAGCTGTTTTTT. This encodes CASSLRGQGNTGELFF.